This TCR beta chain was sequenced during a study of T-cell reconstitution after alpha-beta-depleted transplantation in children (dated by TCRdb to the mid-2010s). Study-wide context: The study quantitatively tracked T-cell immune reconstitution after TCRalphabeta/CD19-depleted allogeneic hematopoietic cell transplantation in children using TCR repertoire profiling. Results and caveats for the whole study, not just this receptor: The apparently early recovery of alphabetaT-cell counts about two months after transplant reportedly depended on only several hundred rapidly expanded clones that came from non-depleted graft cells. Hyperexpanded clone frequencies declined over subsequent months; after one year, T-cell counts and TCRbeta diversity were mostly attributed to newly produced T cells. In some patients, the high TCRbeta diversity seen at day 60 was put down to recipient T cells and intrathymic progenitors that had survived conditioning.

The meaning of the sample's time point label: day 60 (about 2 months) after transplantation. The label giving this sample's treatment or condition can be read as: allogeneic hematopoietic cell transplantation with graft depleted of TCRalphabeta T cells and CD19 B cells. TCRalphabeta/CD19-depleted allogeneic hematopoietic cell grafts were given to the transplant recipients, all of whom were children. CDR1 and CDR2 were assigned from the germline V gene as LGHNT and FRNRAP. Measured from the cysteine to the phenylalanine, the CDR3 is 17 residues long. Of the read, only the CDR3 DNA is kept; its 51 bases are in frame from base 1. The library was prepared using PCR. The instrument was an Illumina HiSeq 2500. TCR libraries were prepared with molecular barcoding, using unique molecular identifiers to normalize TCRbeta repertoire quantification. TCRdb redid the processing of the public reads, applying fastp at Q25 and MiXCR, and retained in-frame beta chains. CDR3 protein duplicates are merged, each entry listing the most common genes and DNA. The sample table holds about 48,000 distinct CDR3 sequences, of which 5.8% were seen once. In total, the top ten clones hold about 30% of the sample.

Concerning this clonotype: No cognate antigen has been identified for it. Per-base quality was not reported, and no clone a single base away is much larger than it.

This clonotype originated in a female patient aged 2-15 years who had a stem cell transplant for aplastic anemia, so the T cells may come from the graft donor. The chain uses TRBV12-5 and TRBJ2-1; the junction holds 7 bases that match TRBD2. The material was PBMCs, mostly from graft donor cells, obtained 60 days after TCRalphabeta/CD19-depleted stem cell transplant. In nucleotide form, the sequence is TGTGCCTCCAGCAAAGATTGGGGAGGGAGCTCCTACAATGAGCAGTTCTTC. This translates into CASSKDWGGSSYNEQFF. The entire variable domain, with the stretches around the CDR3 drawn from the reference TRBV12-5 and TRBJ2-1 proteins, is DARVTQTPRHKVTEMGQEVTMRCQPILGHNTVFWYRQTMMQGLELLAYFRNRAPLDDSGMPKDRFSAEMPDATLATLKIQPSEPRDSAVYFCASSKDWGGSSYNEQFFGPGTRLTVL.